The TCR beta chain described here comes from a study of type 1 and type 2 diabetes patients listed by TCRdb under 2016. Describing the broader study: About 9 type 1 diabetes patients, four type 2 diabetes patients and six nondiabetic controls were recruited in China to form the cohort. The study used high-throughput sequencing to profile TCRbeta repertoires and compare individuals with type 1 diabetes, type 2 diabetes and no diabetes. Throughout the study, CD4 or CD8 MicroBeads on MACS columns were used to positively select CD4+ and CD8+ T cells from PBMCs. Type 2 diabetes patients were included as a disease comparison group for the type 1 diabetes patients. The whole study generated 15 million to 20 million paired-end reads. V gene usage was similar between approximately 22-cycle and 25-cycle amplification, suggesting similar primer efficiencies and random PCR bias. Paired-end sequencing of TCRbeta libraries was performed on Illumina HiSeq 2000 or MiSeq instruments. General study outcomes and caveats: Few highly-expanded CD4+ clones, median one, were found in type 2 diabetes patients, accounting for a median roughly 4.2% of reads. Type 2 diabetes and control samples had highly correlated V and J gene usage patterns, with the correlation between samples averaging about 0.97. Only a limited number of T2D and control samples were sequenced, so some T1D-only HECs might also appear in more T2D or control samples. The study groups were not matched for age and gender, which could possibly have biased interpretation. High diversity was shown by type 2 diabetes repertoires, and the diversity was significantly greater than that of type 1 diabetes repertoires in both CD4+ and CD8+ T cells.

Sequencing was carried out with an Illumina MiSeq. TCRbeta CDR3 amplification used genomic DNA from the sorted T cell subsets as template. The TCRbeta CDR3 region was amplified by multiplex PCR using 30 forward and 13 reverse primers. AMPure XP beads were used to purify the PCR products, after which a second approximately 26-cycle PCR added indices and adaptors. Before sequencing, the libraries were purified from gel with the QIAquick Gel Extraction Kit. On the authors' methods: FLASH was used to merge paired-end reads, and IgBLAST was used to align the merged reads to IMGT V, D and J germline references. Reads with less than 70% alignment identity to germline references were removed, leaving over 10 million reads across the study. Following IMGT definitions, CDR3 boundaries, reading frame and productivity were assigned. A highly-expanded clone was defined as any clone making up 1% or more of reads, and normalized Shannon entropy served as the measure of diversity. Group differences in Shannon entropy were tested with unpaired two-tailed t-tests. Using fastp trimming at Q25 and MiXCR clonotype assembly, TCRdb reanalyzed the public sequencing data and kept in-frame beta chains. When rows share a CDR3 protein, they turn into one entry using the most common DNA and genes. TCRdb, not the original authors, processed these V and J calls. The sample table contains fewer than 350,000 distinct CDR3 sequences; only one count was recorded for approximately 50% of them. The ten largest clonotypes hold roughly an eighth of the sample.

The V and J ends are trimmed by 1 base and 0 bases, leaving 12 bases between them. The germline V gene specifies SGHTA as CDR1 and FQGNSA as CDR2. The CDR3 goes from the cysteine to the phenylalanine over 16 residues. Only the CDR3 region is kept as DNA, spanning 48 bases read in frame from base 1. Standard classification criteria for type 1 or type 2 diabetes were met by all diabetic patients, and glucose and C-peptide were assessed by WHO-recommended methods. Donors were excluded if they had other autoimmune diseases or infections within the previous four weeks. A roughly 10-milliliter sample of peripheral blood was drawn from every participant. LymphoPrep density separation was used to isolate PBMCs. In the case of this clonotype: Its antigen remains undetermined. Base quality data are lacking; no much larger clone is found one base away.

This TCR came from a man younger than 35 with type 2 diabetes. What was sequenced was peripheral blood mononuclear cells (PBMCs). In this chain, TRBV7-2 is recombined with TRBJ1-1, with the identity of the D gene unclear. Here is the DNA: TGTGCCAGCAGCTTAGATCGGGTGAGCATGAACACTGAAGCTTTCTTT. It translates as CASSLDRVSMNTEAFF.